The entry below gives a single T cell receptor beta chain sequence along with its context. A second PCR of roughly 7 to 11 cycles used a sample-barcoded 5' primer and a J-beta primer mix. TCRdb re-called the 5' RACE reads through MiXCR, storing one row per CDR3 protein. The sample yields around 2 million distinct CDR3 sequences, about 39% seen once. Germline loops: CDR1 SQVTM, CDR2 ANQGSEA. V lost 4 bases to trimming and J lost 9 bases, with 13 bases between them. The CDR3 totals 12 residues. This sample stems from a study of blood T cells in healthy people across ages. Overall study: Per two T cells, template switching captured roughly one barcoded beta molecule.

The chain joins TRBV29-1 to TRBJ2-1, with a possible D match to TRBD2 (6 bases). The sequence was obtained from a human donor in good health. The sequenced sample consisted of blood. Written as DNA, the CDR3 is TGCAGCGTTGTGGGGGACTTGGGTGAGCAGTTCTTC. Translating it yields CSVVGDLGEQFF.